Listed below are T cell receptor beta chains from one sample, sequenced in a study of T cell responses to AZD1222 COVID-19 vaccine. Here immunoSEQ multiplex PCR was the method, and the copy in TCRdb shows in-frame clones only, minus some. The table lists under 95,000 clones, roughly 90% of them singletons. The material sequenced was peripheral blood, taken 28 days after the second AZD1222 dose. The receptors here all came from an adult who received the AZD1222 COVID-19 vaccine. The CDR3 runs from the conserved cysteine through the conserved F or W. The D gene is left open where the match is weak. Clone size is not always given. Where it is, it says once, few, many or a class for expanded clones.

clone_size cdr3_length j_call v_call d_call cdr3_aa cdr3_nt
- 15 TRBJ1-1 TRBV5-1 TRBD1 CASSKTGVENTEAFF TGCGCCAGCAGCAAGACAGGGGTGGAGAACACTGAAGCTTTCTTT
once 12 TRBJ1-1 TRBV24-1 TRBD1 CATSDEDREAFF TGTGCCACCAGTGATGAGGACAGGGAAGCTTTCTTT
- 13 TRBJ2-1 TRBV5-1 TRBD2 CASSLGVSGEQFF TGCGCCAGCAGCCTGGGGGTTAGCGGGGAGCAGTTCTTC
once 14 TRBJ2-3 TRBV5-1 - CASSGPGGTDTQYF TGCGCCAGCAGCGGACCGGGGGGCACAGATACGCAGTATTTT
- 16 TRBJ1-4 TRBV5-8 - CASSLGRGTRGEKLFF TGTGCCAGCAGCTTGGGGCGCGGGACCCGGGGGGAAAAACTGTTTTTT
- 15 TRBJ1-1 TRBV6-5 - CASSYEGGRVTEAFF TGTGCCAGCAGTTACGAAGGGGGGAGAGTCACTGAAGCTTTCTTT
- 15 TRBJ1-3 TRBV19 - CASSILANSGNTIYF TGTGCCAGTAGTATCTTAGCTAACTCTGGAAACACCATATATTTT
- 21 TRBJ2-4 TRBV13 TRBD2 CASSLQGPGLAGVAAKNIQYF TGTGCCAGCAGCTTACAGGGGCCGGGACTAGCGGGAGTGGCGGCCAAAAACATTCAGTACTTC
- 16 TRBJ1-1 TRBV7-2 TRBD1 CASSLDSGTGATEAFF TGTGCCAGCAGCTTAGATAGTGGAACAGGGGCCACTGAAGCTTTCTTT
few 15 TRBJ2-7 TRBV30 TRBD2 CASRTSGNEGYEQYF TGTGCCTCCCGGACTAGCGGGAACGAGGGCTACGAGCAGTACTTC
- 17 TRBJ1-1 TRBV7-2 TRBD1 CASSPTGARVGNTEAFF TGTGCCAGCAGTCCAACAGGGGCGCGAGTAGGGAACACTGAAGCTTTCTTT
- 14 TRBJ1-6 TRBV6-5 - CASSYGGPNSPLHF TGTGCCAGCAGTTACGGGGGGCCTAATTCACCCCTCCACTTT
- 13 TRBJ2-1 TRBV5-1 TRBD1 CASSADRDDEQFF TGCGCCAGCAGCGCCGACAGGGACGATGAGCAGTTCTTC
- 14 TRBJ2-2 TRBV21-1 - CARGPPGVTGELFF TGTGCCAGAGGACCTCCAGGGGTTACCGGGGAGCTGTTTTTT
- 15 TRBJ1-1 TRBV7-6 TRBD1 CASSLGGGGNTEAFF TGTGCCAGCAGCTTAGGTGGAGGGGGCAACACTGAAGCTTTCTTT
- 17 TRBJ2-2 TRBV19 TRBD2 CASSIDRLAANTGELFF TGTGCCAGTAGTATAGACCGACTAGCGGCGAACACCGGGGAGCTGTTTTTT
- 12 TRBJ2-7 TRBV6-5 - CASRKDAYEQYF TGTGCCAGCAGGAAGGACGCCTACGAGCAGTACTTC
- 12 TRBJ2-1 TRBV6-6 TRBD1 CATRTGMHEQFF TGTGCCACGAGGACAGGGATGCATGAGCAGTTCTTC
- 15 TRBJ2-7 TRBV19 TRBD2 CASRLAGVAPYEQYF TGTGCCTCGCGACTAGCGGGAGTAGCCCCCTACGAGCAGTACTTC
once 14 TRBJ1-4 TRBV9 - CASSAGNTDEKLFF TGTGCCAGCAGCGCAGGCAATACGGATGAAAAACTGTTTTTT
- 17 TRBJ1-1 TRBV4-1 - CASSQEFTDLMNTEAFF TGCGCCAGCAGCCAAGAATTTACAGATCTCATGAACACTGAAGCTTTCTTT
- 13 TRBJ2-3 TRBV7-9 - CASSLDTTDTQYF TGTGCCAGCAGCTTAGATACTACAGATACGCAGTATTTT
- 15 TRBJ2-5 TRBV6-6 TRBD2 CASSYGLAGLETQYF TGTGCCAGCAGTTACGGGCTAGCGGGATTGGAGACCCAGTACTTC
- 11 TRBJ2-5 TRBV7-2 - CASSYGGTQYF TGTGCCAGCAGCTATGGGGGGACCCAGTACTTC
- 15 TRBJ2-7 TRBV6-6 - CASSYSRDSTYEQYF TGTGCCAGCAGTTACTCACGGGACTCCACCTACGAGCAGTACTTC
- 16 TRBJ1-2 TRBV4-2 TRBD1 CASSQEQGILSYGYTF TGTGCCAGCAGCCAAGAACAGGGGATTCTAAGCTATGGCTACACCTTC
- 19 TRBJ2-3 TRBV9 TRBD2 CASSVGSLAGAVGTDTQYF TGTGCCAGCAGCGTAGGTAGCCTAGCGGGAGCGGTTGGCACAGATACGCAGTATTTT
- 12 TRBJ1-5 TRBV23-1 TRBD1 CARTGEDQPQHF TGCGCCAGAACAGGGGAGGATCAGCCCCAGCATTTT
- 14 TRBJ1-5 TRBV30 - CAWNRGTDNQPQHF TGTGCCTGGAATAGAGGGACGGACAATCAGCCCCAGCATTTT
- 16 TRBJ1-6 TRBV19 TRBD1 CASKPGQGRNNSPLHF TGTGCCAGTAAACCCGGACAGGGTAGGAATAATTCACCCCTCCACTTT
- 14 TRBJ2-7 TRBV11-3 TRBD2 CASSPGLASYEQYF TGTGCCAGCAGCCCCGGACTAGCGTCCTACGAGCAGTACTTC
- 16 TRBJ2-1 TRBV5-1 TRBD2 CASSLVGGRGYNEQFF TGCGCCAGCAGCTTGGTCGGGGGGAGAGGCTACAATGAGCAGTTCTTC
- 15 TRBJ2-2 TRBV25-1 TRBD1 CASSEGQGDTGELFF TGTGCCAGCAGTGAGGGGCAGGGGGACACCGGGGAGCTGTTTTTT
- 14 TRBJ1-2 TRBV6-6 - CASSSGRVNYGYTF TGTGCCAGCAGTTCCGGCAGGGTAAACTATGGCTACACCTTC
- 12 TRBJ1-4 TRBV7-9 - CASSLPGEKLFF TGTGCCAGCAGCTTGCCCGGCGAAAAACTGTTTTTT
- 14 TRBJ2-5 TRBV15 - CATSRDQGPETQYF TGTGCCACCAGCAGAGATCAGGGGCCAGAGACCCAGTACTTC
- 14 TRBJ1-1 TRBV6-2/TRBV6-3 - CASSSTMGRTYAFF TGTGCCAGCAGCTCCACGATGGGCCGAACTTACGCTTTCTTT
- 12 TRBJ1-5 TRBV19 - CASNLPNQPQHF TGTGCCAGTAATCTCCCCAATCAGCCCCAGCATTTT
once 13 TRBJ2-1 TRBV7-2 - CASSSWGYNEQFF TGTGCCAGCAGCTCCTGGGGCTACAATGAGCAGTTCTTC
- 15 TRBJ1-5 TRBV15 - CATSRDGGDGQPQHF TGTGCCACCAGCAGAGATGGGGGGGACGGTCAGCCCCAGCATTTT
- 15 TRBJ2-1 TRBV18 - CASRGPRTPYNEQFF TGTGCCAGCCGAGGGCCCAGGACTCCCTACAATGAGCAGTTCTTC
- 15 TRBJ1-1 TRBV19 - CASSIGFLGNTEAFF TGTGCCAGTAGTATTGGGTTTCTGGGGAACACTGAAGCTTTCTTT
- 13 TRBJ1-1 TRBV4-2 - CASSLNGDTEAFF TGTGCCAGCAGCCTTAACGGTGACACTGAAGCTTTCTTT
- 14 TRBJ1-1 TRBV10-3 - CAISAGQLNTEAFF TGTGCCATCAGCGCAGGACAGCTGAACACTGAAGCTTTCTTT
once 15 TRBJ1-2 TRBV6-1 TRBD1 CASSEGMTGAYGYTF TGTGCCAGCAGTGAAGGAATGACAGGGGCCTATGGCTACACCTTC
few 15 TRBJ1-3 TRBV7-9 TRBD1 CASRRGGEGGNTIYF TGTGCCAGCCGGAGAGGGGGCGAAGGTGGAAACACCATATATTTT
- 15 TRBJ1-1 TRBV7-2 - CASSLPGVGGTEAFF TGTGCCAGCAGCTTACCGGGGGTCGGGGGCACTGAAGCTTTCTTT
- 17 TRBJ1-5 TRBV19 TRBD1 CASSPWGQRRESVSQHF TGTGCCAGTAGTCCTTGGGGACAGCGGAGGGAATCAGTGTCCCAGCATTTT
- 15 TRBJ1-2 TRBV6-6 TRBD1 CASSHYRGEGYGYTF TGTGCCAGCAGTCACTACAGGGGAGAAGGCTATGGCTACACCTTC
- 10 TRBJ2-7 TRBV6-1 - CASSETTQYF TGTGCCAGCAGTGAGACTACTCAGTACTTC
- 16 TRBJ1-1 TRBV18 TRBD1 CASSRNPGQANTEAFF TGTGCCAGCTCCCGTAATCCGGGACAGGCGAACACTGAAGCTTTCTTT
- 13 TRBJ1-1 TRBV7-2 - CASSLGMNTEAFF TGTGCCAGCAGCTTAGGGATGAACACTGAAGCTTTCTTT
- 14 TRBJ2-5 TRBV10-3 - CAISPTGEGVTQYF TGTGCCATCAGTCCTACAGGGGAGGGTGTGACCCAGTACTTC
few 17 TRBJ2-5 TRBV15 TRBD1 CATSRDDRGLPEETQYF TGTGCCACCAGCAGGGACGACAGGGGACTCCCGGAAGAGACCCAGTACTTC
- 15 TRBJ1-1 TRBV19 - CASSTGTYVGTEAFF TGTGCCAGTAGTACCGGGACTTACGTGGGCACTGAAGCTTTCTTT